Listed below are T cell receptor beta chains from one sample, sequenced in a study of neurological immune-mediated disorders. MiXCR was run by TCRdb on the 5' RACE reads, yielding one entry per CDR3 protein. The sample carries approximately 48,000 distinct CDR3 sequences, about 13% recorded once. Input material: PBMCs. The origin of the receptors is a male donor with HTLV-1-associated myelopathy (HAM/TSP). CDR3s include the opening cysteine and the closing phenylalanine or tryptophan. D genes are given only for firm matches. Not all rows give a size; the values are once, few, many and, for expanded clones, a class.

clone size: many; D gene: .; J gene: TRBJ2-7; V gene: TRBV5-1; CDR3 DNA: TGCGCCAGCAGCTTTTCACCGGATTCCTACGAGCAGTACTTC; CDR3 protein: CASSFSPDSYEQYF
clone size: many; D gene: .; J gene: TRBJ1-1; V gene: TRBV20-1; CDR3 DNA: TGCAGTGCTTGGGTCGGACACATTAACACTGAAGCTTTCTTT; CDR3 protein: CSAWVGHINTEAFF
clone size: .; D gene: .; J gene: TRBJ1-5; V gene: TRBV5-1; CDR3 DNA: TGCGCCAGCAGCTTTACAGGTGATGGCAATGAGCCCCAGCATTTT; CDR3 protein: CASSFTGDGNEPQHF
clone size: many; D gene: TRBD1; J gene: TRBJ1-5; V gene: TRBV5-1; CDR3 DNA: TGCGCCAGCAGCGGAGGGGACAGCAGCAATCAGCCCCAGCATTTT; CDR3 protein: CASSGGDSSNQPQHF
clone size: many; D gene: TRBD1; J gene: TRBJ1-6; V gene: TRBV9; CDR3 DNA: TGTGCCAGCAGGGGGACAGGCGTTATTGATTCACCCCTCCACTTT; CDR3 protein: CASRGTGVIDSPLHF
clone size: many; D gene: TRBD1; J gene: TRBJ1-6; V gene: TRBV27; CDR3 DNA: TGTGCCAGCAGTTGGCTAGGAACAGGGGAATCACCCCTCCACTTT; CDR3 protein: CASSWLGTGESPLHF
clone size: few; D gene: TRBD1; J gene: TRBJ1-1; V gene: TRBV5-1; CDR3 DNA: TGCGCCAGCAGCCGGACAGGGACTGAAGCTTTCTTT; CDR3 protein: CASSRTGTEAFF
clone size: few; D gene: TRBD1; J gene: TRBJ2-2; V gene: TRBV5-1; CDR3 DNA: TGCGCCAGCAGCACCGGGACAGGGTACACCGGGGAGCTGTTTTTT; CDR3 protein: CASSTGTGYTGELFF
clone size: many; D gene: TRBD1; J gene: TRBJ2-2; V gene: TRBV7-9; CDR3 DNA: TGCGCCAGCAGCCCGGACAGGGCGAACACCGGGGAGCTGTTTTTT; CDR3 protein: CASSPDRANTGELFF
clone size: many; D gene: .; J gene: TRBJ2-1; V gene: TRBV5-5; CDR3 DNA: TGTGCCAGCAGCTTGGGGGGAGTCGGTGAGCAGTTCTTC; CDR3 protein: CASSLGGVGEQFF
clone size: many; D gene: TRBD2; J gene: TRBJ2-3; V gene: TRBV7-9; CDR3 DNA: TGTGCCAGCAGCTTCGACCCGTGGGGGGGTACGCAGTATTTT; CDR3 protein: CASSFDPWGGTQYF
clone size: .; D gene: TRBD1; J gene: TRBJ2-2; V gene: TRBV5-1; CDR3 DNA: TGCACCAGCACTCGGGGTGGGACAGAGAACACCGGGGAGCTGTTTTTT; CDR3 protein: CTSTRGGTENTGELFF
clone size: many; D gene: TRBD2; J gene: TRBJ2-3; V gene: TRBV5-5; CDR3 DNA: TGTGCCAGCAGCTTCGGCGGGGGAGATACGCAGTATTTT; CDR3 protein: CASSFGGGDTQYF
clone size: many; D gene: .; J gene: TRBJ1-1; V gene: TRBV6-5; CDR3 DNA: TGTGCCAGCAGGTCCCCCGGGGGGGTGAACACTGAAGCTTTCTTT; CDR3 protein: CASRSPGGVNTEAFF